This T cell receptor beta chain was sequenced in a study of blood T cells in healthy people across ages. A second PCR, run for roughly 6 to 11 cycles, used a sample-barcoded 5' primer plus a J-beta primer mix. TCRdb recomputed calls from the 5' RACE reads with MiXCR, one row per CDR3 protein. The data show about 830,000 distinct CDR3 sequences, around 68% seen once. Concerning this clonotype itself: No antigen is known for it.

There are 13 residues in the CDR3. V lost 3 bases and J lost 5, with 11 bases in between. General study findings and limits: With naive T cell percentage, TCR beta diversity showed a strong correlation. Not knowing donor CMV status may have confounded expanded clonotype changes.

The chain is built from TRBV12-3 or TRBV12-4 and TRBJ2-7; D remains ambiguous. This clonotype originated in a man younger than 45 in good health. Input material: blood. Here the CDR3 DNA reads TGTGCCAGCAGTTTGCGCCCAGGTCACGAGCAGTACTTC. This sequence encodes CASSLRPGHEQYF.